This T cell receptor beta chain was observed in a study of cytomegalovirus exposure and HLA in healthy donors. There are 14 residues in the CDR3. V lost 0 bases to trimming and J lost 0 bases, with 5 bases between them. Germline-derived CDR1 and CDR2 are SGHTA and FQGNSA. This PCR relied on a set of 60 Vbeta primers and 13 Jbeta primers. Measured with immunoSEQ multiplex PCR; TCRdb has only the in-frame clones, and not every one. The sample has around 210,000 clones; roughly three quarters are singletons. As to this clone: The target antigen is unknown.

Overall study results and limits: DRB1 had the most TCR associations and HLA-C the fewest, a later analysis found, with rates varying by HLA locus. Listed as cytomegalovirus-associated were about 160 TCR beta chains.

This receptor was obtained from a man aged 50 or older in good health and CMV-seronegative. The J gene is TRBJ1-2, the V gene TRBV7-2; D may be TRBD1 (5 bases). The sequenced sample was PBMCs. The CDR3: CASSLAGANYGYTF. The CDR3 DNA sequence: TGTGCCAGCAGCTTAGCAGGGGCTAACTATGGCTACACCTTC.